One sample yielded the 8 T cell receptor beta chains listed below, sequenced in a study of persistence of HIV-infected CD4 T cells (dated by TCRdb to about 2020). The immunoSEQ hsTCRB assay version 4 in survey mode was used to sequence TCRbeta repertoires from genomic DNA. TCRdb stores this immuneACCESS table with in-frame sequences only. Part of the clones is absent; in the studies checked, under half of the shortfall reflects unresolved V genes, and no reason is known for the rest. Within this sample are under 25,000 clones, with 74% of them counted one time only. Around 1.8% of the sample is taken by the ten largest. The treatment or condition label on this specimen signifies: suppressive antiretroviral therapy. A pool of overlapping 15-mer peptides from HIV-1 Gag, at 1 ug per peptide per mL, was used to stimulate the cells. Responding CD4+ T cells were sorted by upregulation of both CD40 ligand and CD69.

For these receptors, no antigen is known. The sample in question was CD4+ T cells sorted from PBMCs after approximately 19-hour stimulation, obtained from a patient who received antiretroviral therapy. Interpreted using the paper, the cell subset or site label stands for: CD40L+CD69+ CD4 T cells responding to HIV-1 Gag peptides. These receptors all come from an adult man with HIV who was CMV-seropositive.

The rearrangement links TRBV9 to TRBJ2-6; no firm D call. CDR3 size: 14 residues. Trimming stripped 2 bases from V and 4 bases from J, with 7 bases between. Germline lookup yields CDR1 SGDLS and CDR2 YYNGEE. The CDR3 spells CASSVMAGANVLTF. CDR3 sequence (DNA): TGTGCCAGCAGCGTCATGGCAGGGGCCAACGTCCTGACTTTC. Drawing the rest from reference TRBV9 and TRBJ2-6, the complete variable domain is DSGVTQTPKHLITATGQRVTLRCSPRSGDLSVYWYQQSLDQGLQFLIQYYNGEERAKGNILERFSAQQFPDLHSELNLSSLELGDSALYFCASSVMAGANVLTFGAGSRLTVL.

The J gene is TRBJ2-2, the V gene TRBV6-2 or TRBV6-3; D gene ambiguous. Germline assignment: CDR1 MNHEY and CDR2 SVGEGT. The V end was cut by 3 bases, the J end by 5 bases, with 7 bases between. There are 13 residues in the CDR3. This CDR3 reads CASSYLETGELFF. CDR3 nucleotides: TGTGCCAGCAGTTATCTGGAGACCGGGGAGCTGTTTTTT.

The sample holds one count of this clone. The gene calls are TRBV18 and TRBJ2-1, with a possible D match to TRBD2 (5 bases). Germline CDR1 is KGHSH and CDR2 is LQKENI. This CDR3 region has 16 residues. Trimming took off 6 bases at V and 5 bases at J, with 20 bases between the two ends. The CDR3: CASSPPRREGDNEQFF. CDR3 coding DNA: TGTGCCAGCTCGCCCCCAAGGCGTGAGGGCGACAATGAGCAGTTCTTC.

The chain carries TRBV7-9 and TRBJ2-2; 8 positions agree with TRBD1. CDR3 length: 15 amino acids. Germline-derived CDR1 and CDR2 are SEHNR and FQNEAQ (reference sequence). V was clipped by 4 bases and J by 5 bases; unmatched bases: 6. CDR3 loop: CASSSGQGETGELFF. The CDR3 nucleotides read TGTGCCAGCAGCTCCGGACAGGGAGAGACCGGGGAGCTGTTTTTT.

The chain carries TRBV29-1 and TRBJ2-7; no firm D call. CDR1 and CDR2 (germline): SQVTM, ANQGSEA. There are 10 residues in the CDR3. The V and J ends lost 4 bases and 3 bases respectively, with 4 bases between them. The CDR3 nucleotides are TGCAGCGTTGGAGGCTACGAGCAGTACTTC. It is translated as CSVGGYEQYF.

This chain connects TRBV3-1 (or the pseudogene TRBV3-2) to TRBJ1-2, with D perhaps TRBD1 (5 bases). Germline loops: CDR1 LGHDT, CDR2 YNNKEL (reference sequence). With 3 bases removed from V and 0 bases from J, the gap between germline ends came to 23 bases. CDR3 length: 19 amino acids. CDR3 in DNA: TGTGCCAGCAGCCATGGGGGGGGTGGCGGGTTGGGTCCTAACTATGGCTACACCTTC. Protein sequence: CASSHGGGGGLGPNYGYTF.

The chain couples TRBV14 to TRBJ1-1, with D possibly being TRBD1 (5 bases). V was trimmed by 4 bases and J by 6 bases, leaving 15 bases between them. The germline CDR1 and CDR2 sequences are SGHDN and FVKESK. The CDR3 runs to 14 residues. The CDR3 spells CASSPLYGGAEAFF. CDR3 DNA: TGTGCCAGCAGCCCACTTTATGGGGGAGCTGAAGCTTTCTTT.

The chain employs TRBV7-2 and TRBJ2-4, with D unresolved. The CDR3 extends over 17 amino acids. Germline V lookup: CDR1 SGHTA, CDR2 FQGNSA. Trimming took off 1 base at V and 0 bases at J, with 13 bases between the two ends. The CDR3 DNA is TGTGCCAGCAGCTTAGGCAGGCAACTACTAGCCAAAAACATTCAGTACTTC. This gives the protein CASSLGRQLLAKNIQYF.